Reported below is one TCR beta chain. CDR3 length: 13 amino acids. Germline V lookup: CDR1 GTSNPN, CDR2 SVGIG (reference sequence). The V end was cut by 2 bases, the J end by 2 bases, with 9 bases between. This sample was included in a study of blood T cell repertoires in COVID-19. Recovered participants had two consecutive negative NP/OP PCR tests, healthcare professional clearance, or symptom resolution. Using immunoSEQ multiplex PCR, the repertoire was profiled, and TCRdb retains in-frame clones only, with some absent. The sample shows a few hundred thousand clones, less than 90% of them seen only once.

The receptor was isolated from a woman aged 25 to 39 who had recovered from COVID-19. The sequenced material came from PBMCs or T cells enriched from blood (not recorded which). The rearrangement links TRBV30 to TRBJ2-5; tentative D call: TRBD1 (6 bases). The CDR3 region is CAWSRDIQETQYF. The CDR3, as DNA: TGTGCCTGGAGTCGGGACATTCAAGAGACCCAGTACTTC.